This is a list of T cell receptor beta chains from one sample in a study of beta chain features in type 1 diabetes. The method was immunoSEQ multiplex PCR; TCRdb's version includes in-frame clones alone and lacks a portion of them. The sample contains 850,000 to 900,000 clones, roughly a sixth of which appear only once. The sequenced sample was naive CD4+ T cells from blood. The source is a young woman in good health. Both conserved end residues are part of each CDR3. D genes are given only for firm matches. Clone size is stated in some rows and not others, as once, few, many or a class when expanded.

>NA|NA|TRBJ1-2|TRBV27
CASSSPGLNGYTF
TGTGCCAGCAGTTCCCCGGGTCTCAATGGCTACACCTTC
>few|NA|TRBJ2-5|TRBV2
CASSHIGTSQETQYF
TGTGCCAGCAGCCATATAGGGACATCTCAAGAGACCCAGTACTTC
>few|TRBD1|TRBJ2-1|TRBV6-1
CASRMVTGGYYEQFF
TGTGCCAGCAGGATGGTGACAGGGGGCTACTATGAGCAGTTCTTC
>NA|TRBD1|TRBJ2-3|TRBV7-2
CASSTPQGIADTQYF
TGTGCCAGCAGCACCCCACAGGGGATTGCGGATACGCAGTATTTT
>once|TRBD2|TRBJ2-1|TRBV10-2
CASGEGLTVPYNEQFF
TGCGCCAGCGGAGAGGGACTAACGGTCCCCTACAATGAGCAGTTCTTC
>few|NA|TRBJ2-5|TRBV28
CASSKPLLGVGETQYF
TGTGCCAGCAGCAAACCCCTATTAGGGGTGGGAGAGACCCAGTACTTC
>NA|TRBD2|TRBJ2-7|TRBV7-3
CASSLTGGSGEQYF
TGTGCCAGCAGCTTAACGGGAGGGTCCGGCGAGCAGTACTTC
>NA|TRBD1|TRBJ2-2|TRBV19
CASINQGQGNTGELFF
TGTGCCAGTATTAATCAGGGACAGGGGAACACCGGGGAGCTGTTTTTT
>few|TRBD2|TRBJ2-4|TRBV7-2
CASSLSGLAEINIQYF
TGTGCCAGCAGCTTATCCGGACTAGCGGAAATAAACATTCAGTACTTC
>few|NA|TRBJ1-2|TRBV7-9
CASSRIGGGFYGYTF
TGTGCCAGCAGCCGGATAGGAGGGGGGTTCTATGGCTACACCTTC
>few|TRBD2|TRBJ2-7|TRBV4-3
CASSQARGTSGTYEQYF
TGCGCCAGCAGCCAAGCCCGAGGGACTAGCGGAACCTACGAGCAGTACTTC
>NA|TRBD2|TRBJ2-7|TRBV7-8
CASSIPGTRTYEQYF
TGTGCCAGCAGCATCCCCGGGACTAGGACCTACGAGCAGTACTTC
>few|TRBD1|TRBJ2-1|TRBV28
CASNAFRDRGPNEQFF
TGTGCCAGCAACGCCTTCCGGGACAGGGGTCCCAATGAGCAGTTCTTC
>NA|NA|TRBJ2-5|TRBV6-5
CASGPEETQYF
TGTGCCAGCGGACCCGAAGAGACCCAGTACTTC
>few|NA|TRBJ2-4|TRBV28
CASSLSRGDVYIQYF
TGTGCCAGCAGTTTATCCCGCGGGGACGTGTACATTCAGTACTTC
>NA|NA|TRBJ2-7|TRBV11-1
CASSLMRVYEQYF
TGTGCCAGCAGCTTAATGAGAGTTTACGAGCAGTACTTC
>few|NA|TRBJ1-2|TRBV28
CASSADYYGYTF
TGTGCCAGCAGTGCGGATTACTATGGCTACACCTTC
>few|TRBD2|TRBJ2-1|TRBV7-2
CASSKGGLAGDNEQFF
TGTGCCAGCAGCAAAGGCGGACTAGCGGGGGACAATGAGCAGTTCTTC
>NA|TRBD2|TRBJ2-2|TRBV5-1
CASSIGLAGVDTGELFF
TGCGCCAGCAGCATCGGACTAGCGGGTGTCGACACCGGGGAGCTGTTTTTT
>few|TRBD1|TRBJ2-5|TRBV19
CASSGQAKETQYF
TGTGCCAGTAGCGGACAGGCCAAAGAGACCCAGTACTTC
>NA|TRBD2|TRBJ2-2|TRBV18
CASSPRPGLAGTGELFF
TGTGCCAGCTCACCACGGCCGGGGCTAGCGGGCACCGGGGAGCTGTTTTTT
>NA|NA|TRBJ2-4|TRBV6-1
CASSSVAKNIQYF
TGTGCCAGCAGTTCAGTAGCCAAAAACATTCAGTACTTC
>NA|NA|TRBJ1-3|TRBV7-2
CASSYTGTIRNTIYF
TGTGCCAGCAGCTATACCGGGACAATCAGGAACACCATATATTTT
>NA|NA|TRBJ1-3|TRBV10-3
CAISPGGRYSGNTIYF
TGTGCCATCAGCCCCGGGGGTCGCTACTCTGGAAACACCATATATTTT
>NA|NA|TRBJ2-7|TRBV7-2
CASSLGATEQYF
TGTGCCAGCAGCTTAGGGGCGACCGAGCAGTACTTC
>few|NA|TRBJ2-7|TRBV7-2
CASSFDSGSYEQYF
TGTGCCAGCAGCTTTGATAGCGGCTCCTACGAGCAGTACTTC
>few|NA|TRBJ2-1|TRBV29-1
CSVAPTGRKFF
TGCAGCGTTGCGCCGACAGGAAGGAAGTTCTTC
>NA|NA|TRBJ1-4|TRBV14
CASSHGTNEKLFF
TGTGCCAGCAGCCATGGGACTAATGAAAAACTGTTTTTT
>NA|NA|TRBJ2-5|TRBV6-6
CASSYSGLVETQYF
TGTGCCAGCAGTTACTCGGGGTTAGTGGAGACCCAGTACTTC
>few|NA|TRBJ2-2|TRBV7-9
CASRAWDHSTGELFF
TGTGCCAGCAGGGCGTGGGATCACAGCACCGGGGAGCTGTTTTTT
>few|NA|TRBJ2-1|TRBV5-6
CASSLGSRGFNEQFF
TGTGCCAGCAGTCTGGGGTCCAGAGGATTCAATGAGCAGTTCTTC
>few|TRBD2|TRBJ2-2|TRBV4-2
CASSLTTSGSYSGELFF
TGTGCCAGCAGCCTAACCACTAGCGGGAGTTATTCCGGGGAGCTGTTTTTT
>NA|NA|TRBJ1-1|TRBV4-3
CASSQEGAGEAFF
TGCGCCAGCAGCCAAGAAGGTGCAGGCGAAGCTTTCTTT
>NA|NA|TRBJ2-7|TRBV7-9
CASSLIRVSNNPYEQYF
TGTGCCAGCAGTCTCATCCGGGTTTCTAACAACCCCTACGAGCAGTACTTC
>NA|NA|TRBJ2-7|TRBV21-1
CASSKSHVYYEQYF
TGTGCCAGCAGCAAATCTCACGTCTACTACGAGCAGTACTTC
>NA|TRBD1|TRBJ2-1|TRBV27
CASSRQGPNEQFF
TGTGCCAGCAGCCGACAGGGCCCCAATGAGCAGTTCTTC
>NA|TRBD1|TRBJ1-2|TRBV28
CASKSAGTAQKVYGYTF
TGTGCCAGCAAATCCGCCGGGACAGCCCAAAAAGTCTATGGCTACACCTTC
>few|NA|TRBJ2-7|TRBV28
CASRRLTGSYEQYF
TGTGCCAGCAGAAGATTGACAGGCTCCTACGAGCAGTACTTC
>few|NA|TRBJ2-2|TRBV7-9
CASSHRAGANTGELFF
TGTGCCAGCAGCCACCGGGCAGGGGCGAACACCGGGGAGCTGTTTTTT
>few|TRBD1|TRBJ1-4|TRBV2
CASSEAGTANEKLFF
TGTGCCAGCAGTGAAGCCGGGACAGCTAATGAAAAACTGTTTTTT
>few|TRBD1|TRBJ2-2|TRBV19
CASSIGQGSTGELFF
TGTGCCAGTAGTATAGGACAGGGAAGCACCGGGGAGCTGTTTTTT
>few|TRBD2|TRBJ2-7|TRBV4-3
CASSQSLAEDYEQYF
TGCGCCAGCAGCCAATCTCTAGCGGAAGACTACGAGCAGTACTTC